This T cell receptor beta chain was found in a study of high-grade serous ovarian cancer treatment subgroups. At the level of the study: Each sample yielded on average around 7,000 unique TCR beta rearrangements from 11,000 to 15,000 reads.

Broader study findings: Same-patient tumor repertoires overlapped at roughly 0.11 to 0.79; different patients barely overlapped. Without spatial data, bulk sequencing limits insight into HGSC tumor diversity.

The tumor samples were collected prior to definitive surgery or chemotherapy. This clone showed up just once. The antigen remains undetermined. Sequencing was performed with immunoSEQ multiplex PCR; in TCRdb, only in-frame clones are kept and a portion is missing. The sample has roughly 15,000 clones, less than 90% seen once. The sequencing sample was made of tumor tissue. The sequence was obtained from a human donor with high-grade serous ovarian cancer.

The CDR3, as DNA: TGTGCCTGGAGCACGACAGGGTTCGAGCAGTACTTC. It encodes CAWSTTGFEQYF. The chain uses TRBV30 and TRBJ2-7, with 7 bases aligning to TRBD1. With V trimmed by 3 bases and J by 6 bases, 5 bases remained unmatched. CDR3 length equals 12 residues. Germline lookup yields CDR1 GTSNPN and CDR2 SVGIG (reference sequence).